What follows is one TCR beta chain and its context. In the authors' methods: Reference gene primer amplification in the assay estimated nucleated cell counts. The repertoire was sequenced with immunoSEQ multiplex PCR; TCRdb's copy has only in-frame clones and lacks some. V and J calls and clone size are given by that table; D and trimming were obtained from the DNA. The repertoire holds around 120,000 clones, over 70% seen once, with 5.5% to 6% in the top ten. The sample comes from a study of blood T cell repertoires in COVID-19. The CDR3 is made up of 15 amino acids. The V end was cut by 6 bases, the J end by 0 bases, with 11 bases between. Germline V gene data show CDR1 as SGHTA and CDR2 as FQGNSA.

The clonotype was recovered from an elderly man with active or convalescent COVID-19. Sequenced: peripheral blood. V is TRBV7-2 and J is TRBJ2-2, with a possible D match to TRBD2 (6 bases). In DNA, the CDR3 is TGTGCCAGCAGTCGGGACTCCGCGAACACCGGGGAGCTGTTTTTT. It codes for CASSRDSANTGELFF. The full variable domain, completed using reference TRBV7-2 and TRBJ2-2, is GAGVSQSPSNKVTEKGKDVELRCDPISGHTALYWYRQSLGQGLEFLIYFQGNSAPDKSGLPSDRFSAERTGGSVSTLTIQRTQQEDSAVYLCASSRDSANTGELFFGEGSRLTVL.